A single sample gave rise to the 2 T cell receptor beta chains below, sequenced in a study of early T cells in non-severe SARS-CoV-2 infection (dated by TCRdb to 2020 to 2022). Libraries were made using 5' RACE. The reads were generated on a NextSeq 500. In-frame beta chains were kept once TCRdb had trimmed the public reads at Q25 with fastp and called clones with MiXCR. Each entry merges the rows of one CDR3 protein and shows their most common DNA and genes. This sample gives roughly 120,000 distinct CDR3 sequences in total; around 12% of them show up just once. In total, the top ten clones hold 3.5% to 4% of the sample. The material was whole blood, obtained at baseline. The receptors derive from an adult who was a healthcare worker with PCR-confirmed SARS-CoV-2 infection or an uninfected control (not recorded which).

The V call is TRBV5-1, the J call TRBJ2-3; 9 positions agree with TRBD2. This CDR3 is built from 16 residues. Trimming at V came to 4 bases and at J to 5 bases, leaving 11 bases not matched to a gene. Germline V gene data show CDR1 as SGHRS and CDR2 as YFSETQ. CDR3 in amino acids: CASSSPLAGGRDTQYF. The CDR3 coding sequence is TGCGCCAGCAGCAGCCCCCTCGCGGGGGGGAGAGATACGCAGTATTTT.

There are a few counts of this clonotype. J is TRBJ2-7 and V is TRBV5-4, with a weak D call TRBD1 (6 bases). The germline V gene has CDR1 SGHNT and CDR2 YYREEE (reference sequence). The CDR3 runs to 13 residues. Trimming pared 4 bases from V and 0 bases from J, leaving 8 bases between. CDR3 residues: CASSEDSSYEQYF. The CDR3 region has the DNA TGTGCCAGCAGCGAGGACAGCTCCTACGAGCAGTACTTC. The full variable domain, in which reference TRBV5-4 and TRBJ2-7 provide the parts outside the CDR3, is ETGVTQSPTHLIKTRGQQVTLRCSSQSGHNTVSWYQQALGQGPQFIFQYYREEENGRGNFPPRFSGLQFPNYSSELNVNALELDDSALYLCASSEDSSYEQYFGPGTRLTVT.